This T cell receptor (beta chain) was captured in a study of PD-1 blockade in classical Hodgkin lymphoma. The data were produced by immunoSEQ multiplex PCR, yet TCRdb's version contains in-frame clones alone and is incomplete. Among 20,000 to 25,000 clones listed, around 80% were seen once. Germline-derived CDR1 and CDR2 are SGHRS and YFSETQ. The CDR3 has 14 residues. Trimming took 2 bases from V and 3 from J, leaving 11 bases between them. This clone has just one count. Its target is unknown. Findings and limits, study-wide: Lower baseline TCR diversity was reported for newly diagnosed patients than for healthy donors. Diversity similar to that of newly diagnosed patients was seen at baseline in complete responders. Repertoire differences have undefined causes, possibly disease activity or prior therapy.

Autologous stem cell transplantation was followed by relapse in every patient, and brentuximab vedotin exposure varied. The source of this sequence is a human donor with classical Hodgkin lymphoma. This specimen was peripheral blood mononuclear cells (PBMCs), taken before the second cycle of nivolumab. The chain joins TRBV5-1 to TRBJ2-5, with D possibly being TRBD1 (6 bases). CDR3 amino acids: CASSFRDTKETQYF. CDR3 sequence (DNA): TGCGCCAGCAGCTTCCGGGACACCAAAGAGACCCAGTACTTC. Full variable domain (remainder filled in from reference TRBV5-1 and TRBJ2-5): KAGVTQTPRYLIKTRGQQVTLSCSPISGHRSVSWYQQTPGQGLQFLFEYFSETQRNKGNFPGRFSGRQFSNSRSEMNVSTLELGDSALYLCASSFRDTKETQYFGPGTRLLVL.